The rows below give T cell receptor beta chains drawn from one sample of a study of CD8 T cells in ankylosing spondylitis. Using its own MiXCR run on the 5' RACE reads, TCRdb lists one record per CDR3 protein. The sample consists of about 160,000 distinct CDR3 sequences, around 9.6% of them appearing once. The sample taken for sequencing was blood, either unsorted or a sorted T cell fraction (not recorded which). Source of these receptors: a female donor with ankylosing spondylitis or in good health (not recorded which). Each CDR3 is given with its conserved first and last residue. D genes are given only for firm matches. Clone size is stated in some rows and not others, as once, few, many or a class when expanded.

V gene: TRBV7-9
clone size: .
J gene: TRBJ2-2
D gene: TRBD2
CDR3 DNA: TGTGCCAGCAGCTTGACTAGCGGGAGAGACACCGGGGAGCTGTTTTTT
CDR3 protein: CASSLTSGRDTGELFF

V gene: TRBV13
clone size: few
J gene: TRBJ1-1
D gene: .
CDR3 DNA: TGTGCCAGCAGCAGAGCTGAGAACACTGAAGCTTTCTTT
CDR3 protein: CASSRAENTEAFF

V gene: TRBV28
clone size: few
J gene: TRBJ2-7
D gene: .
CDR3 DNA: TGTGCCAGCAGCCCACTTGGGGGCGACGAGCAGTACTTC
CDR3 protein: CASSPLGGDEQYF

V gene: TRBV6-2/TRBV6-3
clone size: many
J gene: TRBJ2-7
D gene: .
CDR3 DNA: TGTGCCAGCAGTTCCGACTACGAGCAGTACTTC
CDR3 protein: CASSSDYEQYF

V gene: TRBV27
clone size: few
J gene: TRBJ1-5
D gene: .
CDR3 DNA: TGTGCCAGCGGGGTAGGGCCGCTCTCTGATCAGCCCCAGCATTTT
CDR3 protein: CASGVGPLSDQPQHF

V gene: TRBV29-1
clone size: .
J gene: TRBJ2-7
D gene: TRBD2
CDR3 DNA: TGCAGCGTTGAAGGGACTAGCGGCCCCTCTGAGCAGTACTTC
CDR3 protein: CSVEGTSGPSEQYF

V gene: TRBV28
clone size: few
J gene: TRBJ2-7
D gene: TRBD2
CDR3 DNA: TGTGCCAGCAGTCGCGGGACTAGCGGAGCCGTCTACGAGCAGTACTTC
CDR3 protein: CASSRGTSGAVYEQYF

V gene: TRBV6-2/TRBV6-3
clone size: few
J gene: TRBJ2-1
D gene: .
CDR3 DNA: TGTGCCAGCAGTTGGGAAGCGCGCGGTGGCTCCTACAATGAGCAGTTCTTC
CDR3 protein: CASSWEARGGSYNEQFF

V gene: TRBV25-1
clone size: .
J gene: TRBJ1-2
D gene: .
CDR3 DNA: TGTGCCAGCAGTGAATATGGCCGCCCGCCGCATGACCTAAACTATGGCTACACCTTC
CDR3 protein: CASSEYGRPPHDLNYGYTF

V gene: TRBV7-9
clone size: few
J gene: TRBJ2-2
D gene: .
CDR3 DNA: TGTGCCAGCAGCTTAGGCCAGCAGAACACCGGGGAGCTGTTTTTT
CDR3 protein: CASSLGQQNTGELFF

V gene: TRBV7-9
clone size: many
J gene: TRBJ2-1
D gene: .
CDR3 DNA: TGTGCCAGCAGCGCTAGCTGGGGTGAGCAGTTCTTC
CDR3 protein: CASSASWGEQFF

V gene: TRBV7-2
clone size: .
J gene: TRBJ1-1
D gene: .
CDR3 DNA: TGTGCCAGCGAAGGTATGAACACTGAAGCTTTCTTT
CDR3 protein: CASEGMNTEAFF

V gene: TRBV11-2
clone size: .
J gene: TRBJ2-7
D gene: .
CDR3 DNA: TGTGCCAGCAGCTTAGCACAGATCGAGCAGTACTTC
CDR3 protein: CASSLAQIEQYF

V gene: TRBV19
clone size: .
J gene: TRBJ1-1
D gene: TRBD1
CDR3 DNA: TGTGCCAGTAGTCGGGGGGACAGCACTGAAGCTTTCTTT
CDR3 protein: CASSRGDSTEAFF